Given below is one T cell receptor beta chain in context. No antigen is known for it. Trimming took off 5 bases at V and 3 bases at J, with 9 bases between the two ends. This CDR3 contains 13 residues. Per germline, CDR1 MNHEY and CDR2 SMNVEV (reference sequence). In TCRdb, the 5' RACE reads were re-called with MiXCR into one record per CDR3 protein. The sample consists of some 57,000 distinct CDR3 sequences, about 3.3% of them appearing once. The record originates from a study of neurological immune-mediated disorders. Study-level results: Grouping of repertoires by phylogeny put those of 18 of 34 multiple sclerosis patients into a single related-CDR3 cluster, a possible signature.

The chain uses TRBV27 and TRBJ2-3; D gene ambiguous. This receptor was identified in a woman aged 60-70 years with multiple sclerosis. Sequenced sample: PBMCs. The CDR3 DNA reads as TGTGCCAGCAGTAGTATTCGTACAGATACGCAGTATTTT. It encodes CASSSIRTDTQYF.